This T cell receptor (beta chain) was sequenced during a study of blood T cell repertoires in COVID-19. At the level of the study: Spain, Italy and the United States supplied samples that represented acute and convalescent COVID-19.

Repertoires were generated with immunoSEQ multiplex PCR, while TCRdb's copy carries only in-frame clones and drops some. The sample holds around 260,000 clones, roughly 90% seen once. Germline V CDR1 and CDR2: LNHDA, SQIVND (reference sequence). V was trimmed by 6 bases and J by 5 bases, leaving 10 bases between them. This CDR3 region has 12 residues. This chain links TRBV19 with TRBJ1-2; D is unclear. This TCR derives from a man aged 25-45 years with active or convalescent COVID-19. Sequencing was done on a sample of peripheral blood. Written as DNA, the CDR3 is TGTGCCAGTAGAAGGGAGGCGTATGGCTACACCTTC. Encoded protein: CASRREAYGYTF.